This TCR beta chain emerged from a study of CD8+ T cells in alopecia areata (dated by TCRdb to the late 2010s). Concerning the study at large: Treated patients were enrolled in an open-label pilot trial of oral tofacitinib, 5 to 10 mg twice daily, for moderate-to-severe alopecia areata. Clonality in the scalp was compared among normal scalp (n=4), patchy alopecia areata scalp (n=8), and alopecia totalis/universalis scalp (n=8). Patients received tofacitinib for 6 to 18 months and were then followed off drug for 6 months to check for delayed response and recurrence. The SALT score, which quantifies the percentage of affected scalp surface area, was used to measure disease severity in treated patients. TCRbeta CDR3 regions were amplified by immunoSEQ multiplex PCR with 35 Vbeta forward and 13 Jbeta reverse primers. RNA came from the PAXgene miRNA kit for fixed scalp, the miRNeasy kit for PBMCs, and the RNeasy kit for mouse skin. To study T cell clonal expansion in alopecia areata, the researchers applied high-throughput TCRbeta sequencing to both the C3H/HeJ mouse model and human patients. On the human side, TCRbeta sequencing was run on scalp tissue and on sorted CD4+ and CD8+ peripheral blood T cells from healthy controls and from alopecia areata patients with either patchy or totalis/universalis disease. Biopsies were taken from tofacitinib-treated patients at baseline and again at 4 and 24 weeks into treatment, and several of those patients also had a later scalp biopsy.

Note on this clone: What antigen it recognizes has not been identified. Per-nucleotide qualities are absent, and no much larger clonotype sits a single base away.

In the germline V gene, CDR1 corresponds to SGHRS and CDR2 to YFSETQ. CDR3 length: 14 amino acids, cysteine to phenylalanine. Kept here is only the CDR3 DNA, which spans 42 bases and is read in frame from base 1. V was cut back by 4 bases and J by 7 bases, leaving a gap of 17 bases between them. Libraries were constructed by the immunoSEQ multiplex PCR assay. RNA was extracted from all samples and reverse transcribed into cDNA as template for TCR sequencing. First-strand cDNA was synthesized using SuperScript III with a 2:1 mix of oligo-dT and random hexamers. A synthetic immune receptor repertoire was used to gauge amplification bias, and whatever bias remained was removed computationally. Concerning the study's data processing: Raw reads were preprocessed to remove errors, and CDR3 was defined according to IMGT conventions as the region from the conserved cysteine to phenylalanine. To get clonality, Shannon entropy was normalized by log2 of the number of productive unique TCRs and the result was subtracted from 1. Whether each scalp clone was CD4 or CD8 was inferred by checking scalp TCRbeta sequences against the CD4 and CD8 repertoires from sorted blood. TCRdb limited this immuneACCESS table to in-frame rearrangements with V and J called. A share of clones is missing; checked studies link under half to unresolved V genes, and the rest is unexplained. Clone size and the V and J calls come from that table; the DNA yielded D and trimming. Recorded for this sample are 110,000 or so clones; 58% of them occurred a single time. The top ten constitute around 30% of the sample.

The sample's time point label, in plain terms: more than 3 weeks on oral tofacitinib. According to the study, the label for this sample's treatment or condition signals: oral pan-JAK inhibitor, 5-10 mg twice daily. Peripheral blood and lesional scalp punch biopsies were obtained from patients with alopecia areata. PBMCs were separated by density centrifugation and stained for CD3, CD4 and CD8, after which CD4+ and CD8+ T cells were sorted on a FACSAria. General study outcomes and caveats: Resident alphabeta T cells in normal human skin are also sequenced, complicating scalp TCR repertoire analysis, unlike mouse skin dominated by gammadelta T cells. Tofacitinib significantly lowered scalp clonality and the number of expanded CD8+ clones among the top 100 scalp clones. Compared with normal scalp, lesional scalp had higher clonality and more expanded CD8+ clones, particularly in alopecia totalis/universalis, a pattern that suggests antigenic drive. Shared TCR sequences between patients were less evident than in mice, which may be partly attributable to HLA diversity in the patient population. During tofacitinib treatment, many expanded lesional clones remained in scalp and blood, and this persistence may partly explain relapse after treatment is stopped. Because the treated cohort was small and had just a single nonresponder, larger studies are needed to establish links between baseline CD8+ expansion and response.

The specimen was CD8+ T cells sorted from blood, collected at week 4, from a patient treated with tofacitinib. The rearrangement joined TRBV5-1 to TRBJ1-1; a weak D assignment points to TRBD1 (6 bases agree). The receptor's source is a human donor with alopecia areata. The DNA sequence is given as TGCGCCAGCAGCCTAACGGGGGGCTTCGGTGAAGCTTTCTTT. Its protein is CASSLTGGFGEAFF.